This T cell receptor beta chain was retrieved from a study of Ad26.COV2.S vaccination and SARS-CoV-2 variants. Study overall: Administration of Ad26.COV2.S was intramuscular, either once or twice 56 days apart.

This table comes from immunoSEQ multiplex PCR, and its TCRdb copy is limited to in-frame clones, with some not included. The data hold about 480,000 clones, with roughly 85% observed a single time. Study-level results: The placebo group had lower spike-specific TCR breadth than the vaccine recipients did.

Details on this clone: Its antigen remains unidentified.

Treatment of the sample: roughly 20 received Ad26.COV2.S at low or high dose, single or two shots; about 5 received placebo; per-sample allocation not given. Samples analyzed were those drawn on day 63 after the first vaccine or placebo injection. The germline V and J ends were trimmed by 2 bases and 5 bases, with 21 bases remaining between them. This CDR3 region has 17 residues. Germline CDR1 and CDR2: SGHAT and FQNNGV. This specimen was peripheral blood, taken in a trial of Ad26.COV2.S vaccine versus placebo. The chain uses TRBV11-2 and TRBJ2-5; D possibly matches TRBD1 or TRBD2 (5 bases each). The sequence was collected from a person aged 18 to 65 who received the Ad26.COV2.S COVID-19 vaccine or a placebo. CDR3: CASSLQSWGSDGETQYF. For the CDR3, the DNA is TGTGCCAGCAGCTTACAGTCTTGGGGGAGCGATGGGGAGACCCAGTACTTC.